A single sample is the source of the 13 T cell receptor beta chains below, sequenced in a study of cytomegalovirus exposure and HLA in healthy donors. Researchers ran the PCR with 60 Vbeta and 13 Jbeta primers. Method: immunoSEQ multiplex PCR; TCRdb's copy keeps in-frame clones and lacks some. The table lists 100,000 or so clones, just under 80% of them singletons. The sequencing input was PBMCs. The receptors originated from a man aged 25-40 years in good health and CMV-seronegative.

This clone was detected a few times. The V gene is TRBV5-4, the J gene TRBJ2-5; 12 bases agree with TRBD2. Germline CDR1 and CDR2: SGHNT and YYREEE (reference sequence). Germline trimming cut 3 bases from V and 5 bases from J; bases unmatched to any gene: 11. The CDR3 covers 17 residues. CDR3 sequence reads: CASSYKTTSGSGETQYF. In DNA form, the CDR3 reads TGTGCCAGCAGCTACAAAACGACTAGCGGGAGTGGGGAGACCCAGTACTTC.

CDR3 DNA: TGTGCCAGCTCATCAAGATCGGAGGGCAGGGAGACCCAGTACTTC. Amino acids: CASSSRSEGRETQYF. This chain uses TRBV18 with TRBJ2-5; maybe TRBD2 (6 bases). CDR3 length: 15 amino acids. V was cut by 5 bases and J by 5 bases, with 18 bases left in between. Germline V gene data show CDR1 as KGHSH and CDR2 as LQKENI.

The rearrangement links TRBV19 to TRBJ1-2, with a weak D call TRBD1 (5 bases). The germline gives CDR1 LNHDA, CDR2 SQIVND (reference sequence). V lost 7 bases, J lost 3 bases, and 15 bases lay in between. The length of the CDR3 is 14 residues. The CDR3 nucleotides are TGTGCCAGTACCCCCAGGGAGGGCTACTATGGCTACACCTTC. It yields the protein CASTPREGYYGYTF.

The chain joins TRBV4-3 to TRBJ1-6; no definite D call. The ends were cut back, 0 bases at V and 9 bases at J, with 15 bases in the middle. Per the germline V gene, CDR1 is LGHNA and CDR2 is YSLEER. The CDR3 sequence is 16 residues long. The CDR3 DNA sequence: TGCGCCAGCAGCCAAGACGGAGTAATAGGCTCTTCACCCCTCCACTTT. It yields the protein CASSQDGVIGSSPLHF.

The CDR3 DNA reads as TGTGCCAGCAGCTCGGCAGGGCCTGAAGCTTTCTTT. As protein: CASSSAGPEAFF. This rearrangement joins TRBV7-9 to TRBJ1-1, with D possibly TRBD1 on 5 matching bases. CDR1 and CDR2 (germline): SEHNR, FQNEAQ (reference sequence). This CDR3 is 12 amino acids long. V dropped 4 bases and J dropped 6 bases, with 9 bases sitting between them.

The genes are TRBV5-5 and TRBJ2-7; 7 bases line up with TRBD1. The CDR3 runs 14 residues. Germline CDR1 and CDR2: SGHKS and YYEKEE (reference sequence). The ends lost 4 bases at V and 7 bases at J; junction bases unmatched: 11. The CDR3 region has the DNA TGTGCCAGCAGCCCGGCGACAGGGTTGGGGGAGCAGTACTTC. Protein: CASSPATGLGEQYF.

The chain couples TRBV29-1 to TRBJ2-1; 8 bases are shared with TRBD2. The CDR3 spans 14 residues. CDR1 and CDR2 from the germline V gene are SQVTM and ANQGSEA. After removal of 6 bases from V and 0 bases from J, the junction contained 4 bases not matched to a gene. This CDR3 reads CSVERGGSYNEQFF. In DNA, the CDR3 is TGCAGCGTGGAACGGGGGGGCTCCTACAATGAGCAGTTCTTC.

The CDR3 reads CASSLSPTEAFF. Here the CDR3 DNA reads TGTGCCAGCAGCCTAAGTCCGACTGAAGCTTTCTTT. The rearrangement links TRBV5-4 to TRBJ1-1; unclear D gene. The CDR3 runs 12 residues. V was shortened by 4 bases and J by 5 bases, with 9 bases between the two germline ends. Germline V gives CDR1 SGHNT, CDR2 YYREEE (reference sequence).

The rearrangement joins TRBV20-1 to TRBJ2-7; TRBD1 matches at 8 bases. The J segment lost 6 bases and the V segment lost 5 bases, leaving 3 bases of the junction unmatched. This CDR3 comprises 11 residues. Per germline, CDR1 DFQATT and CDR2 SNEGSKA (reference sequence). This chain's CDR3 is CSAGQGSEQYF. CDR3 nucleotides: TGCAGTGCTGGACAGGGATCCGAGCAGTACTTC.

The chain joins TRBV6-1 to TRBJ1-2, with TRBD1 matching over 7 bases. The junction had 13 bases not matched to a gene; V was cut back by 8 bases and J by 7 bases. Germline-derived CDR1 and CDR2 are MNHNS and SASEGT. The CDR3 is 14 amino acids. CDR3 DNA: TGTGCCAGCCCGGACAGGCGGCTGGGAGGTGGCTACACCTTC. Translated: CASPDRRLGGGYTF.

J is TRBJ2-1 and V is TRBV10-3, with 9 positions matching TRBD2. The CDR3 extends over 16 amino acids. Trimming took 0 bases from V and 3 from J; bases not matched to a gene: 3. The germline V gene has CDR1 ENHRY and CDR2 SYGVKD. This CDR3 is CAISESKTSGYNEQFF. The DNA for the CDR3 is TGTGCCATCAGTGAGTCGAAGACTAGCGGCTACAATGAGCAGTTCTTC.

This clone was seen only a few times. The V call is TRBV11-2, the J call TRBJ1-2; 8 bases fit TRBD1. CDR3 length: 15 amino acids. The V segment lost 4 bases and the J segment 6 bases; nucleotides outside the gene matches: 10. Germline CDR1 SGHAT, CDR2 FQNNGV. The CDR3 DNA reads TGTGCCAGCAGCTCGCCTCAGGGGGCGCTTCATGGCTACACCTTC. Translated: CASSSPQGALHGYTF.

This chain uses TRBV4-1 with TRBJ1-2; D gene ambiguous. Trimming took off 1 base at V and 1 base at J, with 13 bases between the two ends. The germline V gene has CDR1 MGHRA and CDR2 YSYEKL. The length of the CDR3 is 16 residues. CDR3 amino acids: CASSQVVAEGNYGYTF. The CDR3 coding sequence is TGCGCCAGCAGCCAAGTTGTCGCAGAGGGTAACTATGGCTACACCTTC.